Each of the 14 T cell receptor beta chains below was sequenced from the same sample in a study of blood T cell repertoires in COVID-19. Sequencing was performed with immunoSEQ multiplex PCR; in TCRdb, only in-frame clones are kept and a portion is missing. The sample shows around 140,000 clones, over 60% of them seen only once. What was sequenced was peripheral blood. These receptors were taken from a man aged 50-60 years with acute or convalescent COVID-19.

The genes are TRBV12-5 and TRBJ2-3; D unclear. CDR1 is LGHNT, CDR2 FRNRAP, per germline. V lost 0 bases, J lost 2 bases, and 24 bases lay in between. The length of the CDR3 is 20 residues. For the CDR3, the DNA is TGTGCTAGTGGTTTGGTACCGTTTCCGTCCAGTGGCGGTCTCACAGATACGCAGTATTTT. This translates into CASGLVPFPSSGGLTDTQYF.

The chain combines TRBV6-2 or TRBV6-3 with TRBJ1-5, with TRBD1 matching 10 bases. The CDR3 sequence is 16 residues long. The J segment lost 6 bases and the V segment lost 2 bases, leaving 7 bases of the junction unmatched. From germline, CDR1 is MNHEY and CDR2 SVGEGT. CDR3 amino acids: CASSYQTGGAGQPQHF. The CDR3 DNA reads TGTGCCAGCAGTTACCAGACAGGGGGCGCGGGTCAGCCCCAGCATTTT.

This chain links TRBV5-8 with TRBJ2-5; D unclear. The CDR3 is 15 residues long. V lost 3 bases and J 1 base, leaving 13 bases between the germline ends. Germline V gives CDR1 SGHTS, CDR2 YDEGEE. The CDR3, as DNA: TGTGCCAGCAGCTCCCGTGAAGCCCCCCAAGAGACCCAGTACTTC. The encoded protein is CASSSREAPQETQYF.

The J gene is TRBJ2-7, the V gene TRBV11-2; 9 nucleotides line up with TRBD1. CDR3 length equals 16 residues. The V and J ends lost 1 base and 3 bases, in that order; junction bases with no gene match: 7. Germline V CDR1 and CDR2: SGHAT, FQNNGV. Written as DNA, the CDR3 is TGTGCCAGCAGCTTAGCATCCGGGACAGGGATCTACGAGCAGTACGTC. Translation: CASSLASGTGIYEQYV.

The CDR3 protein is CASSQRSGTGGKTQYF. The DNA for the CDR3 is TGTGCCAGCAGCCAGCGATCCGGGACAGGGGGAAAGACCCAGTACTTC. The chain combines TRBV3-1 (or the pseudogene TRBV3-2) with TRBJ2-5; 11 positions agree with TRBD1. Germline CDR1 and CDR2: LGHDT and YNNKEL (reference sequence). The CDR3 loop spans 16 amino acids. V shed 3 bases and J 6 bases; nucleotides not matched to a gene: 9.

This clone has just one count. The chain links TRBV7-2 to TRBJ1-5; tentatively, D is TRBD1 (5 bases). Trimming pared 3 bases from V and 4 bases from J, leaving 10 bases between. Germline CDR1 and CDR2: SGHTA and FQGNSA. This CDR3 comprises 14 residues. CDR3 loop: CASSFQGGNQPQHF. Here the CDR3 DNA reads TGTGCCAGCAGCTTTCAGGGTGGGAATCAGCCCCAGCATTTT.

The genes are TRBV6-1 and TRBJ1-2; 12 positions match TRBD1. The CDR3 is 18 amino acids. Germline V gene sequence: CDR1 MNHNS, CDR2 SASEGT. V lost 2 bases to trimming and J lost 3 bases; unmatched junction nucleotides: 10. As DNA, the CDR3 is TGTGCCAGCAGTGAAAGCTTGGGACAGGGGGCACTTCACTATGGCTACACCTTC. Protein: CASSESLGQGALHYGYTF.

J is TRBJ1-5 and V is TRBV28; D is uncertain. In germline, CDR1 is MDHEN, CDR2 SYDVKM. V lost 6 bases and J 2 bases, leaving 20 bases between the germline ends. The CDR3 is 17 amino acids. CDR3 protein: CASSKAGMGVGNQPQHF. The CDR3 DNA is TGTGCCAGCAGCAAAGCGGGGATGGGAGTGGGCAATCAGCCCCAGCATTTT.

The chain joins TRBV2 to TRBJ1-5; 8 positions agree with TRBD1. Germline trimming cut 3 bases from V and 9 bases from J; bases unmatched to any gene: 10. The CDR3 length is 15 residues. The germline CDR1 and CDR2 sequences are SNHLY and FYNNEI. The CDR3 loop is CASSDVAGGGWPQHF. The CDR3 DNA follows: TGTGCCAGCAGTGACGTGGCAGGGGGCGGTTGGCCCCAGCATTTT. Supplemented by reference TRBV2 and TRBJ1-5, the full variable domain reads EPEVTQTPSHQVTQMGQEVILRCVPISNHLYFYWYRQILGQKVEFLVSFYNNEISEKSEIFDDQFSVERPDGSNFTLKIRSTKLEDSAMYFCASSDVAGGGWPQHFGDGTRLSIL.

The rearrangement joins TRBV16 to TRBJ2-3; 8 nucleotides align to TRBD1. CDR1 and CDR2 (germline): KGHSY, FQNENV. J gave up 2 bases and V 6 bases, and 7 bases lay outside the gene matches. The CDR3 runs to 15 residues. The CDR3 protein is CASSDRGTNTDTQYF. The CDR3, as DNA: TGTGCCAGCAGTGACAGGGGCACGAACACAGATACGCAGTATTTT. The full variable domain, completed using reference TRBV16 and TRBJ2-3, is GEEVAQTPKHLVRGEGQKAKLYCAPIKGHSYVFWYQQVLKNEFKFLISFQNENVFDETGMPKERFSAKCLPNSPCSLEIQATKLEDSAVYFCASSDRGTNTDTQYFGPGTRLTVL.

Remarks on this clone: An end of the junction does not agree with germline; a read error may underlie this. V usage is TRBV6-1 and J usage is TRBJ1-5; 7 nucleotides align to TRBD1. The CDR3 runs to 13 residues. Germline CDR1 reads MNHNS; CDR2 reads SASEGT. CDR3 sequence reads: CASSLHSGQSIYF. As DNA, the CDR3 is TGTGCCAGCAGCCTACATTCGGGACAGAGTATTTATTTT.

CDR3 protein: CASSLWGGEKLFF. CDR3 nucleotides: TGTGCCAGCAGTTTATGGGGGGGTGAAAAACTGTTTTTT. J is TRBJ1-4 and V is TRBV27; a possible D gene is TRBD1 (5 bases). This CDR3 comprises 13 residues. Germline V lookup: CDR1 MNHEY, CDR2 SMNVEV (reference sequence). V was trimmed by 1 base and J by 7 bases, leaving 7 bases between them. The full variable domain, rest sourced from reference TRBV27 and TRBJ1-4, is EAQVTQNPRYLITVTGKKLTVTCSQNMNHEYMSWYRQDPGLGLRQIYYSMNVEVTDKGDVPEGYKVSRKEKRNFPLILESPSPNQTSLYFCASSLWGGEKLFFGSGTQLSVL.

This chain joins TRBV27 and TRBJ1-3, with D tentatively TRBD1 (6 bases). Deletions cut 6 bases from V and 4 bases from J, with 13 bases between. From germline, CDR1 is MNHEY and CDR2 SMNVEV (reference sequence). This CDR3 spans 14 amino acids. The CDR3 here is CASSPGVEGNTIYF. The CDR3 nucleotides are TGTGCCAGCAGCCCAGGGGTGGAAGGAAACACCATATATTTT.

The rearrangement links TRBV11-2 to TRBJ1-1; D unclear. With 5 bases removed from V and 0 bases from J, the gap between germline ends came to 19 bases. The CDR3 totals 17 residues. Looked up from germline, CDR1 is SGHAT and CDR2 is FQNNGV. The CDR3 reads CASSAASPSNLNTEAFF. For the CDR3, the DNA is TGTGCCAGCAGCGCCGCGAGTCCGAGCAATTTGAACACTGAAGCTTTCTTT.